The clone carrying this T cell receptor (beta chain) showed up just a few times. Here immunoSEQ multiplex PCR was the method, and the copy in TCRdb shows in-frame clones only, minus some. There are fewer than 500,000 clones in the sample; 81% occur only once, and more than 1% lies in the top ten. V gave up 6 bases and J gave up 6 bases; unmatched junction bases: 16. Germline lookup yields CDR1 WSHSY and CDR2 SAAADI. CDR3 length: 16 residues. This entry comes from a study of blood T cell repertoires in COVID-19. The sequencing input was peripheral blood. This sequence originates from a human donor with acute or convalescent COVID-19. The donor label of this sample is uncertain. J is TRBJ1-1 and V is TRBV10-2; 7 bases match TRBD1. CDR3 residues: CASSDLMGRGSSEAFF. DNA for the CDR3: TGCGCCAGCAGCGATCTTATGGGCAGGGGGTCGTCTGAAGCTTTCTTT.